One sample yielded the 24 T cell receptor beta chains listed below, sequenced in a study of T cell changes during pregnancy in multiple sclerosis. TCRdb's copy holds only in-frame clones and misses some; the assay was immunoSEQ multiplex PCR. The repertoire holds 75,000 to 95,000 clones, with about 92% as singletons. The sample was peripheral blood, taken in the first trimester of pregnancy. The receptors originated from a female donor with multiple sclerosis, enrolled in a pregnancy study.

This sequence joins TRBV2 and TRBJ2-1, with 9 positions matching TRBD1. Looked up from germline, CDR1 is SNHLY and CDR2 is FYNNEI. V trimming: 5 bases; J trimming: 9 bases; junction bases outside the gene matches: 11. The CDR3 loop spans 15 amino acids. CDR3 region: CASSSGTGQRGEQFF. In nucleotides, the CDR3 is TGTGCCAGCAGTTCCGGGACAGGGCAGCGTGGTGAGCAGTTCTTC.

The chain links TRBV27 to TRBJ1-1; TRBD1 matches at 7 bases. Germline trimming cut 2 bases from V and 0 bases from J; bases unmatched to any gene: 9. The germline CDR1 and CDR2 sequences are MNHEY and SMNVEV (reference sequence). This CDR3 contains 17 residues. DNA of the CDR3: TGTGCCAGCAGTTTAGTGGGACAGATAATTATGAACACTGAAGCTTTCTTT. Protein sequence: CASSLVGQIIMNTEAFF.

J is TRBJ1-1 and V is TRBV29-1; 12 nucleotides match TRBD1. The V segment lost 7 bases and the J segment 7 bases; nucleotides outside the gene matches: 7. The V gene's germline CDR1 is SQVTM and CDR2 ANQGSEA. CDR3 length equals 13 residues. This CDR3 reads CSALGQGAIEAFF. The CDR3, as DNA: TGCAGCGCCCTGGGACAGGGGGCTATTGAAGCTTTCTTT.

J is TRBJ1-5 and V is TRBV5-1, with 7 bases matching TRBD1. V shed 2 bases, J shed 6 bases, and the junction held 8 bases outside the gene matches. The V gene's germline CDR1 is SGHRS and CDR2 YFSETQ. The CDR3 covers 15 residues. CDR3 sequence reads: CASSLGGLEAQPQHF. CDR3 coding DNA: TGCGCCAGCAGCTTAGGGGGCCTAGAAGCTCAGCCCCAGCATTTT.

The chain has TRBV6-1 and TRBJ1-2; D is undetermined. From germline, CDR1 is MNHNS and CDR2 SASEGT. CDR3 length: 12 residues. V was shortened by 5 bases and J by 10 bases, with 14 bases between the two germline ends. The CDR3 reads CASSPLHEAYTF. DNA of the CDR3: TGTGCCAGCAGTCCTCTTCATGAGGCCTACACCTTC.

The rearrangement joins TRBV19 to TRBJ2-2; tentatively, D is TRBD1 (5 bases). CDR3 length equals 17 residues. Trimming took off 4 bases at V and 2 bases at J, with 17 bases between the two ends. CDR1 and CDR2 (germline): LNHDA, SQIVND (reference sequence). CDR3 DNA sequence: TGTGCCAGTAGTAGGGGCGGAGTAGCTACAAACACCGGGGAGCTGTTTTTT. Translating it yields CASSRGGVATNTGELFF.

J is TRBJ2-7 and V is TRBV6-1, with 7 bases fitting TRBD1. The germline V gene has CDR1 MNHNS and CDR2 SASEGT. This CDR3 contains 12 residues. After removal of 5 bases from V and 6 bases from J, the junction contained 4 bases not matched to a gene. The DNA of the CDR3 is TGTGCCAGCAGTACGGACAGGCTCGAGCAGTACTTC. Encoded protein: CASSTDRLEQYF.

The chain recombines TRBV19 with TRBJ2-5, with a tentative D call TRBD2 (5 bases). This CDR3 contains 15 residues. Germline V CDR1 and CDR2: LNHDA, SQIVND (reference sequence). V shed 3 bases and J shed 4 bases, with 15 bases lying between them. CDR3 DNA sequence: TGTGCCAGTAGTATCTCCAGCCCTCGGGGAGAGACCCAGTACTTC. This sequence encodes CASSISSPRGETQYF. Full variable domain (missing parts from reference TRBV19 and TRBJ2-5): DGGITQSPKYLFRKEGQNVTLSCEQNLNHDAMYWYRQDPGQGLRLIYYSQIVNDFQKGDIAEGYSVSREKKESFPLTVTSAQKNPTAFYLCASSISSPRGETQYFGPGTRLLVL.

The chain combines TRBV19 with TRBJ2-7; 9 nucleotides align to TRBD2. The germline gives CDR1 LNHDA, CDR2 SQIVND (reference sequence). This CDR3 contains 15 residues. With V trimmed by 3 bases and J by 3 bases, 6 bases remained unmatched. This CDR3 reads CASSMGSSGVYEQYF. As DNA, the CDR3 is TGTGCCAGTAGTATGGGCTCTAGCGGGGTCTACGAGCAGTACTTC.

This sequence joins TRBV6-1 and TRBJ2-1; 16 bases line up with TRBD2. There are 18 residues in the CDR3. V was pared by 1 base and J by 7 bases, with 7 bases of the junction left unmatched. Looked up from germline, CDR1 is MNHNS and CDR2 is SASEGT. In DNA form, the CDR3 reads TGTGCCAGCAGTGAAGATCCGGGACTAGCGGGAGGGGAAAATGAGCAGTTCTTC. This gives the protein CASSEDPGLAGGENEQFF.

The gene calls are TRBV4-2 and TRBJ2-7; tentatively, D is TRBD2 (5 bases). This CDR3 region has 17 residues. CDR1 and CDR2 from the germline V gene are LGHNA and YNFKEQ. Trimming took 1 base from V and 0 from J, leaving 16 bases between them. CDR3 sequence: CASSQGRAGKSSYEQYF. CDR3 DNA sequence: TGTGCCAGCAGCCAAGGAAGGGCGGGTAAGAGCTCCTACGAGCAGTACTTC.

The CDR3 region has the DNA TGTGCCAGCAGTTTGACAGGGACTTCTAACTATGGCTACACCTTC. Amino acids: CASSLTGTSNYGYTF. The chain couples TRBV28 to TRBJ1-2, with 7 bases identical to TRBD1. V was pared by 3 bases and J by 0 bases, with 4 bases of the junction left unmatched. The CDR3 is 15 amino acids. Germline CDR1 reads MDHEN; CDR2 reads SYDVKM.

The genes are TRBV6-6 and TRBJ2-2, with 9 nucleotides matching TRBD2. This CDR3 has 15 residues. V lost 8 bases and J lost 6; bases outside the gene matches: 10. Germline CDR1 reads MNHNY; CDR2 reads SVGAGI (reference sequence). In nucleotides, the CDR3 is TGTGCCAGCGGGAGGGAAGCGGGAGGATCCGGGGAGCTGTTTTTT. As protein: CASGREAGGSGELFF.

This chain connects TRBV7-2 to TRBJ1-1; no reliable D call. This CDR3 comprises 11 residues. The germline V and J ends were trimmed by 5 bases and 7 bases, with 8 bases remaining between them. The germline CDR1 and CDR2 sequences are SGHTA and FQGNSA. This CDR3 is CASSASIEAFF. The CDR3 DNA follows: TGTGCCAGCAGCGCGTCGATTGAAGCTTTCTTT. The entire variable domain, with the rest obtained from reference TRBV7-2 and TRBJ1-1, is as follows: GAGVSQSPSNKVTEKGKDVELRCDPISGHTALYWYRQSLGQGLEFLIYFQGNSAPDKSGLPSDRFSAERTGGSVSTLTIQRTQQEDSAVYLCASSASIEAFFGQGTRLTVV.

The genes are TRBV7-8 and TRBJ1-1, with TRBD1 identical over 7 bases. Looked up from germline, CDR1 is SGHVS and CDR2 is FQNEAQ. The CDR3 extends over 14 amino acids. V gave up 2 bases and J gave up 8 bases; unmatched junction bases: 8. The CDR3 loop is CASSLLGGVGEAFF. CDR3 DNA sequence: TGTGCCAGCAGCTTACTAGGGGGCGTAGGGGAAGCTTTCTTT.

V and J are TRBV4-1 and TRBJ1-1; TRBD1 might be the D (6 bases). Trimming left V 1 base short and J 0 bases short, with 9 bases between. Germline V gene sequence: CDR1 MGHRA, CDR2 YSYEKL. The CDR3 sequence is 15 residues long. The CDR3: CASSQVGTLNTEAFF. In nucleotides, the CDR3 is TGCGCCAGCAGCCAAGTAGGGACATTGAACACTGAAGCTTTCTTT.

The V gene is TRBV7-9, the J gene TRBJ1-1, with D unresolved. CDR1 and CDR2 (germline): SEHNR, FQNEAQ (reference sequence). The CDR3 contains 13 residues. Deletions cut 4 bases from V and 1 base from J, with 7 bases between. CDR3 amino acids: CASSWTENTEAFF. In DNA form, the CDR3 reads TGTGCCAGCAGCTGGACTGAGAACACTGAAGCTTTCTTT.

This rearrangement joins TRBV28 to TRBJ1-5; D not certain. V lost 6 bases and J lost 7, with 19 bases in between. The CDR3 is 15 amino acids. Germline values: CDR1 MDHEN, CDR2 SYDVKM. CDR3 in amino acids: CASSLNPPSVQPQHF. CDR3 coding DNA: TGTGCCAGCAGCTTAAACCCACCTTCGGTACAGCCCCAGCATTTT.

Written as DNA, the CDR3 is TGCGCCAGCAGCCAAGTCGGGACAGGGGGTGAGACCCAGTACTTC. Amino acid sequence: CASSQVGTGGETQYF. The chain combines TRBV4-1 with TRBJ2-5; 11 nucleotides agree with TRBD1. The CDR3 covers 15 residues. The V gene's germline CDR1 is MGHRA and CDR2 YSYEKL. Trimming at V came to 1 base and at J to 5 bases, leaving 3 bases not matched to a gene.

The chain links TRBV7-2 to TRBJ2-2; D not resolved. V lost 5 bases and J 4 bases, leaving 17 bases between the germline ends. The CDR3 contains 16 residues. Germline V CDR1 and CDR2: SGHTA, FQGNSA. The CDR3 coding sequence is TGTGCCAGCAGCCCACGCGTCGTCCGAACCACCGGGGAGCTGTTTTTT. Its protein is CASSPRVVRTTGELFF.

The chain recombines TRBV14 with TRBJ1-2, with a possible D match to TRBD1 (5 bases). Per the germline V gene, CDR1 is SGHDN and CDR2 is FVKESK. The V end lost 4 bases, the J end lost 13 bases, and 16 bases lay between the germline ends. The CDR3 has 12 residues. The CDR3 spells CASSRDSGTPTF. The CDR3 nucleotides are TGTGCCAGCAGCCGTGATTCCGGGACTCCCACCTTC.

The CDR3 DNA reads as TGCGCCAGCAGCTCAGGACAGGGCCACATTAATGAAAAACTGTTTTTT. It is translated as CASSSGQGHINEKLFF. The chain combines TRBV5-1 with TRBJ1-4, with 8 positions matching TRBD1. The trim removed 3 bases at V and 4 bases at J, leaving 8 bases unmatched. The germline CDR1 and CDR2 sequences are SGHRS and YFSETQ. This CDR3 contains 16 residues.

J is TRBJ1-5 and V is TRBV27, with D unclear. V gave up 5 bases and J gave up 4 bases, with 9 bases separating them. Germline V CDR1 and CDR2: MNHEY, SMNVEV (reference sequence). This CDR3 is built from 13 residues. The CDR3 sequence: CASSPTRNQPQHF. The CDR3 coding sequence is TGTGCCAGCAGTCCAACGAGGAATCAGCCCCAGCATTTT.

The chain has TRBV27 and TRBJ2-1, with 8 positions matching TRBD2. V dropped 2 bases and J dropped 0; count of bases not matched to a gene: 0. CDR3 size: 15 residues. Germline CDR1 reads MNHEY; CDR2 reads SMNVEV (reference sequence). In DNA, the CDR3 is TGTGCCAGCAGTTTAAGCGGGAGCTCCTACAATGAGCAGTTCTTC. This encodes CASSLSGSSYNEQFF.